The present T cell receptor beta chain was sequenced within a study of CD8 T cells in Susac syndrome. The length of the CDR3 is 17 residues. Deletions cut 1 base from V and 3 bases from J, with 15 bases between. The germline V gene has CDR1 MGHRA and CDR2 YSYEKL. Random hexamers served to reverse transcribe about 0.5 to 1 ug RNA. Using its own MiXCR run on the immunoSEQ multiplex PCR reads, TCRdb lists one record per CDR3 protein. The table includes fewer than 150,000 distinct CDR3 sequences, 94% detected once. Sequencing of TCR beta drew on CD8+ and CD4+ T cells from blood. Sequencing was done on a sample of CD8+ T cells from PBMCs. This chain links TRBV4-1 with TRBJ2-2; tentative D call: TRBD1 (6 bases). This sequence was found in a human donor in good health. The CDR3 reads CASSQVAGARDTGELFF. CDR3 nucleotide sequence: TGCGCCAGCAGCCAAGTAGCAGGGGCCCGGGACACCGGGGAGCTGTTTTTT.